This entry concerns a single T cell receptor beta chain. Germline V lookup: CDR1 SGHVS, CDR2 FNYEAQ. This CDR3 has 16 amino acids. Trimming left V 0 bases short and J 0 bases short, with 11 bases between. The entry originates in a study of CD8 T cells in Susac syndrome. With random hexamers, reverse transcription was performed on about 0.5 to 1 ug of RNA. Using its own MiXCR run on the immunoSEQ multiplex PCR reads, TCRdb lists one record per CDR3 protein. The sample contains approximately 54,000 distinct CDR3 sequences, more than 85% of which appear only once. The sequencing input was CD8+ T cells from PBMCs. This receptor was obtained from a human donor with Susac syndrome. This sequence joins TRBV7-6 and TRBJ1-1; a possible D gene is TRBD1 (5 bases). The CDR3 DNA follows: TGTGCCAGCAGCTTAGCCAGGGACCTCATGAACACTGAAGCTTTCTTT. Encoded protein: CASSLARDLMNTEAFF. The full variable domain, completed using reference TRBV7-6 and TRBJ1-1, is GAGVSQSPRYKVTKRGQDVALRCDPISGHVSLYWYRQALGQGPEFLTYFNYEAQQDKSGLPNDRFSAERPEGSISTLTIQRTEQRDSAMYRCASSLARDLMNTEAFFGQGTRLTVV.